This T cell receptor beta chain was profiled in a study of T-cell memory formation after mild COVID-19. Overall study findings and caveats: Pre-infection memory contained some responding clones, which suggested that cross-reactive memory had joined.

Regarding this clonotype: What it binds is unknown.

UMIs and sample barcodes were carried by the TCR alpha and TCR beta cDNA libraries that 5'RACE produced using constant-segment primers. A single record per CDR3 protein comes from TCRdb applying MiXCR to the 5' RACE reads. The sample shows nearly 200,000 distinct CDR3 sequences, 18% of them seen only once. This CDR3 has 14 residues. Germline-derived CDR1 and CDR2 are SEHNR and FQNEAQ (reference sequence). V shed 0 bases and J shed 6 bases, with 11 bases lying between them. The sequencing input was PBMCs or a T cell subset sorted from them (not recorded which). This TCR derives from an adult woman who had mild COVID-19 (a few samples of this study predate the infection). Cell type and time point are not known. The chain uses TRBV7-9 and TRBJ1-2, with D maybe TRBD1 (6 bases). The CDR3 loop is CASSLAAGVHGYTF. The DNA for the CDR3 is TGTGCCAGCAGCTTAGCGGCAGGGGTTCATGGCTACACCTTC.